The present entry profiles one T cell receptor (beta chain) with its context. Naive CD8 isolation took CD45RO-negative cells positively selected for CCR7 and excluded terminally differentiated effector memory CD45RA+ cells. This entry belongs to a study of shared clonotypes between healthy human individuals. V was clipped by 2 bases and J by 5 bases, with 11 bases between them. Germline V gene sequence: CDR1 SGHTA, CDR2 FQGNSA. This CDR3 is 14 amino acids long. Data came from immunoSEQ multiplex PCR; TCRdb stores just in-frame clones and leaves some out. This table has about 820,000 clones, about 91% appearing once.

The specimen was naive CD8+ T cells sorted from blood. The TCR sequence derives from a man aged 30 to 45 in good health. The genes are TRBV7-2 and TRBJ2-3; D is unresolved. The CDR3 sequence: CASSLLVSLDTQYF. The DNA for the CDR3 is TGTGCCAGCAGCTTACTAGTATCATTAGATACGCAGTATTTT.